This TCR beta chain was observed in a study of Ad26.COV2.S vaccination and SARS-CoV-2 variants. V was pared by 5 bases and J by 3 bases, with 16 bases between. The CDR3 is 15 amino acids. Germline V lookup: CDR1 MDHEN, CDR2 SYDVKM. Noted treatment: approximately 18 received Ad26.COV2.S at low or high dose, single or two shots; roughly five received placebo; per-sample allocation not given. Material that was analyzed had been drawn on day 63 after the first vaccine or placebo injection. Within Boston, the person who donated was an adult of 18-55 years. Only in-frame clones appear in the TCRdb table, and some are missing; sequencing was by immunoSEQ multiplex PCR. The table shows approximately 480,000 clones, with 70% to 90% occurring only once.

This chain connects TRBV28 to TRBJ1-1, with unresolved D. The TCR was taken from a person between 18 and 65 years old who received the Ad26.COV2.S COVID-19 vaccine or a placebo. Source: peripheral blood, taken in a trial of Ad26.COV2.S vaccine versus placebo. In nucleotides, the CDR3 is TGTGCCAGCAGTCCCGTCGTTAGGCACTACACTGAAGCTTTCTTT. Translating it yields CASSPVVRHYTEAFF.